The rows below give T cell receptor beta chains drawn from one sample of a study of blood T cell repertoires in COVID-19. Profiling relied on immunoSEQ multiplex PCR, and the TCRdb table lists in-frame clones only, not all of them. The data hold roughly 200,000 clones, with around 84% observed a single time. The sample taken for sequencing was peripheral blood. The receptors shown here come from a woman of 80 years or more with acute or convalescent COVID-19. Both conserved end residues are part of each CDR3. The order of the fields is clone size, V gene, D gene, J gene, CDR3 protein, CDR3 DNA. D genes are given only for firm matches. Where a row states a size, it is once, few, many or the class of an expanded clone; other rows omit it.

>few|TRBV6-1|.|TRBJ1-1
CASSEALAFF
TGTGCCAGCAGTGAAGCCCTAGCTTTCTTT
>once|TRBV4-3|TRBD2|TRBJ2-1
CASSQDRRGGRVGNEQFF
TGCGCCAGCAGCCAAGATAGGAGAGGCGGGAGGGTGGGCAATGAGCAGTTCTTC
>.|TRBV7-2|.|TRBJ1-4
CASSLTDSVEKLFF
TGTGCCAGCAGCCTAACGGACAGCGTTGAAAAACTGTTTTTT
>.|TRBV7-9|TRBD1|TRBJ2-1
CASSFQGTVVNEQFF
TGTGCCAGCAGCTTTCAAGGGACAGTTGTCAATGAGCAGTTCTTC
>.|TRBV7-9|.|TRBJ1-1
CASTRGRGDTEAFF
TGTGCCAGCACCCGGGGCCGCGGGGACACTGAAGCTTTCTTT
>.|TRBV24-1|TRBD2|TRBJ2-1
CATSDSSGRNHNEQFF
TGTGCCACCAGTGATTCTAGCGGGAGAAACCACAATGAGCAGTTCTTC
>few|TRBV5-6|TRBD1|TRBJ2-2
CASTRTGRNTGELFF
TGTGCCAGCACCAGGACAGGGAGGAACACCGGGGAGCTGTTTTTT
>.|TRBV15|.|TRBJ2-1
CATSRGLSSYNEQFF
TGTGCCACCAGCCGCGGACTGAGCTCCTACAATGAGCAGTTCTTC
>.|TRBV7-2|.|TRBJ1-2
CASSLAWRADYTF
TGTGCCAGCAGCTTAGCGTGGAGGGCGGACTACACCTTC
>.|TRBV9|.|TRBJ1-3
CASSVRAGRDTIYF
TGTGCCAGCAGCGTGCGGGCCGGACGGGACACCATATATTTT
>.|TRBV5-1|TRBD1|TRBJ1-2
CASGEQGAGYGYTF
TGCGCCAGCGGAGAACAGGGGGCGGGCTATGGCTACACCTTC
>.|TRBV27|TRBD1|TRBJ2-4
CASSLHRGLTNIQYF
TGTGCCAGCAGTTTACACAGGGGCTTGACAAACATTCAGTACTTC
>.|TRBV20-1|.|TRBJ2-5
CSASAETQYF
TGCAGTGCTAGTGCGGAGACCCAGTACTTC
>few|TRBV2|TRBD1|TRBJ2-7
CASIYVDRGGEQYF
TGTGCCAGCATATATGTGGACAGGGGGGGCGAGCAGTACTTC
>.|TRBV5-6|TRBD1|TRBJ2-5
CASSLPGTGTQETQYF
TGTGCCAGCAGCTTGCCCGGGACAGGGACCCAAGAGACCCAGTACTTC
>.|TRBV6-2/TRBV6-3|TRBD2|TRBJ2-3
CASSPTSGRGDTQYF
TGTGCCAGCAGTCCGACAAGCGGGAGAGGAGATACGCAGTATTTT
>few|TRBV9|.|TRBJ1-6
CASSGRDTHPNFSYNSPLHF
TGTGCCAGCAGCGGTCGGGACACCCATCCCAATTTCTCCTATAATTCACCCCTCCACTTT
>.|TRBV28|.|TRBJ1-1
CASSFFGSSTEAFF
TGTGCCAGCAGTTTCTTCGGGAGTAGCACTGAAGCTTTCTTT
>.|TRBV3-1/TRBV3-2|TRBD1|TRBJ1-2
CASSKLDRAWDGYTF
TGTGCCAGCAGCAAACTGGACAGGGCCTGGGATGGCTACACCTTC
>few|TRBV24-1|TRBD2|TRBJ2-3
CATSDSGGGTGRTDTQYF
TGTGCCACCAGTGATTCCGGCGGGGGTACAGGAAGAACAGATACGCAGTATTTT
>.|TRBV4-2|.|TRBJ2-3
CASSRQGPGAGDTQYF
TGTGCCAGCAGTCGGCAAGGGCCGGGAGCGGGTGATACGCAGTATTTT
>.|TRBV6-6|.|TRBJ2-2
CASSIQASGELFF
TGTGCCAGCAGTATCCAGGCTTCCGGGGAGCTGTTTTTT
>.|TRBV10-3|.|TRBJ1-1
CAISGSLQGGTEAFF
TGTGCCATCAGTGGGAGCCTACAGGGAGGGACTGAAGCTTTCTTT
>.|TRBV11-2|TRBD2|TRBJ2-1
CASSSWLAGNYNEQFF
TGTGCCAGCAGCTCATGGCTAGCGGGTAATTACAATGAGCAGTTCTTC
>.|TRBV18|.|TRBJ2-3
CASSLTSTDTQYF
TGTGCCAGCTCACTCACTAGCACAGATACGCAGTATTTT
>few|TRBV5-1|TRBD2|TRBJ2-3
CASSLAVSGRADTQYF
TGCGCCAGCAGCTTGGCTGTTAGCGGGAGAGCAGATACGCAGTATTTT
>.|TRBV5-6|.|TRBJ2-3
CASSLEGKGTDTQYF
TGTGCCAGCAGCTTGGAGGGGAAGGGGACAGATACGCAGTATTTT
>.|TRBV30|.|TRBJ1-4
CAWSPGAGEKLFF
TGTGCCTGGAGTCCTGGTGCGGGGGAAAAACTGTTTTTT
>.|TRBV27|.|TRBJ1-5
CASSLRDQPQHF
TGTGCCAGCAGTTTACGTGATCAGCCCCAGCATTTT